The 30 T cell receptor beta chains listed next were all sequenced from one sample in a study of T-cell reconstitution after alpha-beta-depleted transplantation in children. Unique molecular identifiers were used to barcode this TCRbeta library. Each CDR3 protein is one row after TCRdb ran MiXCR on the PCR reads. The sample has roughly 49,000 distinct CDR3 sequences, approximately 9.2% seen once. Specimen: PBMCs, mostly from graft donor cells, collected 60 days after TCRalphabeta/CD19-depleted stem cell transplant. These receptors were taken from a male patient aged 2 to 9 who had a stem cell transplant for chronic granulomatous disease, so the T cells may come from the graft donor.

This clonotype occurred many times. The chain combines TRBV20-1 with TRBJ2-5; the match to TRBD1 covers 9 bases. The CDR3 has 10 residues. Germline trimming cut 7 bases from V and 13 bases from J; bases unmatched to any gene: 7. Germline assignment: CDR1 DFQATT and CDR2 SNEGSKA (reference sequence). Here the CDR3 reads CSVLRDRVYF. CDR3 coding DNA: TGCAGTGTACTCCGGGACAGGGTGTACTTC.

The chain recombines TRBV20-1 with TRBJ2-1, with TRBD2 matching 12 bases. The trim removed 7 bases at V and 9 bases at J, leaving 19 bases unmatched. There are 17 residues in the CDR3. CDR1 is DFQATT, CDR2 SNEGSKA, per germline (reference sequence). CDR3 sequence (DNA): TGCAGTGTCAGGGGTTCTAGCGGGAGGGCCGGGGTCGGTGAGCAGTTCTTC. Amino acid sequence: CSVRGSSGRAGVGEQFF.

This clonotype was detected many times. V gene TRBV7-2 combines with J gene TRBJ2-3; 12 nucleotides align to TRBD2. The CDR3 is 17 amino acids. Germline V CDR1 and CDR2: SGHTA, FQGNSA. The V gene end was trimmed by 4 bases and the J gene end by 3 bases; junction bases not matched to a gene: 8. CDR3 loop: CASSYTTSGRRTDTQYF. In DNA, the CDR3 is TGTGCCAGCAGCTACACGACTAGCGGGAGACGTACAGATACGCAGTATTTT. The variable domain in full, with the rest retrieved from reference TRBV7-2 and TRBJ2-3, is GAGVSQSPSNKVTEKGKDVELRCDPISGHTALYWYRQSLGQGLEFLIYFQGNSAPDKSGLPSDRFSAERTGGSVSTLTIQRTQQEDSAVYLCASSYTTSGRRTDTQYFGPGTRLTVL.

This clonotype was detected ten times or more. CDR3 DNA sequence: TGCGCCAGCAGCTTGAGACCTACGACAGGGTCGGAGACCCAGTACTTC. It translates to CASSLRPTTGSETQYF. The chain employs TRBV5-1 and TRBJ2-5, with 7 bases matching TRBD1. With 1 base clipped from V and 5 bases from J, the junction kept 11 bases outside the gene matches. The length of the CDR3 is 16 residues. Germline V gene lookup returns CDR1 SGHRS and CDR2 YFSETQ.

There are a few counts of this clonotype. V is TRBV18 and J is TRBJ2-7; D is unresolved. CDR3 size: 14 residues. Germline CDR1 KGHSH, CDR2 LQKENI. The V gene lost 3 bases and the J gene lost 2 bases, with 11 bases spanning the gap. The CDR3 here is CASSPKSNTYEQYF. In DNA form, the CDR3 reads TGTGCCAGCTCACCCAAGAGTAATACCTACGAGCAGTACTTC.

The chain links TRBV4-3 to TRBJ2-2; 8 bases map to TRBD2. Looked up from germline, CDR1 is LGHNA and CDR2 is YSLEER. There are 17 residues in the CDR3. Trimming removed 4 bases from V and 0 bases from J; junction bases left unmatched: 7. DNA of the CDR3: TGCGCCAGCAGCCGTTCCTTGGGACTAGCGAACACCGGGGAGCTGTTTTTT. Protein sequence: CASSRSLGLANTGELFF.

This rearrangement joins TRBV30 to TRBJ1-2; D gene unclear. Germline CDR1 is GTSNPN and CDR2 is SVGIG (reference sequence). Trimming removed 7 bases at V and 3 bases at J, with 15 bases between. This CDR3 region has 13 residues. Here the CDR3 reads CALTALGDYGYTF. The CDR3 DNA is TGTGCCTTAACCGCCCTTGGGGACTATGGCTACACCTTC.

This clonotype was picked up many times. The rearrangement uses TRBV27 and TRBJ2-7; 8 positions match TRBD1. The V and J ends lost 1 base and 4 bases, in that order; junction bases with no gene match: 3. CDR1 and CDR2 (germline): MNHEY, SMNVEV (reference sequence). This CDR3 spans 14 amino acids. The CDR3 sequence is CASSLLGQEYEQYF. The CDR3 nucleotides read TGTGCCAGCAGTTTATTGGGACAGGAGTACGAGCAGTACTTC.

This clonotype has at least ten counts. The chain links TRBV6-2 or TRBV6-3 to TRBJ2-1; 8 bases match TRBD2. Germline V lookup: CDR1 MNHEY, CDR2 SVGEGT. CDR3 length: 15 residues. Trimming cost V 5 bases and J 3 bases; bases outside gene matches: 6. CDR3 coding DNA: TGTGCCAGCAGTCCCCGGGAGGGGTACTACAATGAGCAGTTCTTC. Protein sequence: CASSPREGYYNEQFF.

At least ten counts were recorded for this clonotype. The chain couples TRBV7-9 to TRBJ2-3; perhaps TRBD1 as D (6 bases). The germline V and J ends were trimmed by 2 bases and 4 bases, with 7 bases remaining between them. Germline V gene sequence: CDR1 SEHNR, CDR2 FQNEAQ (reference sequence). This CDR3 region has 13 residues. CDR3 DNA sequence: TGTGCCAGCAGCTTAAGGACAGCAGATACGCAGTATTTT. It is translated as CASSLRTADTQYF.

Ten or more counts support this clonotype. The CDR3 is CASSSPGPGYEQYF. CDR3 sequence (DNA): TGTGCCAGCAGCTCTCCGGGACCTGGGTACGAGCAGTACTTC. The chain carries TRBV7-2 and TRBJ2-7; D may be TRBD1 or TRBD2 (5 bases each). V was trimmed by 4 bases and J by 4 bases, leaving 14 bases between them. CDR1 is SGHTA and CDR2 is FQGNSA in the germline V gene. CDR3 length: 14 amino acids.

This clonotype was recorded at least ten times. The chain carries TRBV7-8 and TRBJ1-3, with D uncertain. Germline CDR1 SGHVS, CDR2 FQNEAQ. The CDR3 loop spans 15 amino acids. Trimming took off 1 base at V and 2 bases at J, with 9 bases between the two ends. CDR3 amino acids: CASSLGPGAGNTIYF. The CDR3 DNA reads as TGTGCCAGCAGCTTAGGGCCGGGTGCTGGAAACACCATATATTTT.

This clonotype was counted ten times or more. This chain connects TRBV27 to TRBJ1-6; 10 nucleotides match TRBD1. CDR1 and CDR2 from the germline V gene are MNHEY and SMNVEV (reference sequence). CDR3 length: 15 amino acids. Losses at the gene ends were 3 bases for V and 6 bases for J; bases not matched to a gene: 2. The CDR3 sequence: CASSFDRGPNSPLHF. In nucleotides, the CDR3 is TGTGCCAGCAGTTTCGACAGGGGGCCTAATTCACCCCTCCACTTT.

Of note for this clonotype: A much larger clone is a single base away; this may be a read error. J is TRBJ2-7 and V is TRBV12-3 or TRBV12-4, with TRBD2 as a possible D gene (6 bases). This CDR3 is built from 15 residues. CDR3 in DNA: TGTCCCAGCAGCCCGGGGCGGGATCCGGCCTACGAGCAGTACTTC. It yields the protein CPSSPGRDPAYEQYF.

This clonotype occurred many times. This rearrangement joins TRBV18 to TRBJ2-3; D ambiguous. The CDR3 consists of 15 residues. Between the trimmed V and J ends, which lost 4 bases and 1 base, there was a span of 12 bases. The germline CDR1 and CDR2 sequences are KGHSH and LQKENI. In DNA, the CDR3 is TGTGCCAGCTCACGAACCTCTCCCGGCACAGATACGCAGTATTTT. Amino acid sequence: CASSRTSPGTDTQYF. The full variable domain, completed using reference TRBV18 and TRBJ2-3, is NAGVMQNPRHLVRRRGQEARLRCSPMKGHSHVYWYRQLPEEGLKFMVYLQKENIIDESGMPKERFSAEFPKEGPSILRIQQVVRGDSAAYFCASSRTSPGTDTQYFGPGTRLTVL.

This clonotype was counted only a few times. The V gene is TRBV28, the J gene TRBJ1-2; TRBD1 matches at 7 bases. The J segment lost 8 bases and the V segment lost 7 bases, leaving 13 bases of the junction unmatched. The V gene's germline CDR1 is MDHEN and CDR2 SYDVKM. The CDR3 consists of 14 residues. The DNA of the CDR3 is TGTGCCAGCACTAATCAACAGGGGCCGGGGGGCTACACCTTC. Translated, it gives CASTNQQGPGGYTF.

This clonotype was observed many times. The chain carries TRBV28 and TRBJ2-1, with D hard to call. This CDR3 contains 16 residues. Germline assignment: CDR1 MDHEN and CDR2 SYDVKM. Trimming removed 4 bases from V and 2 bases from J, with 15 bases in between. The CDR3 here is CASSCPRVCTYNEQFF. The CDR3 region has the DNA TGTGCCAGCAGTTGCCCTAGAGTCTGCACCTACAATGAGCAGTTCTTC. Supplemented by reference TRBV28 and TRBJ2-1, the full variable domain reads DVKVTQSSRYLVKRTGEKVFLECVQDMDHENMFWYRQDPGLGLRLIYFSYDVKMKEKGDIPEGYSVSREKKERFSLILESASTNQTSMYLCASSCPRVCTYNEQFFGPGTRLTVL.

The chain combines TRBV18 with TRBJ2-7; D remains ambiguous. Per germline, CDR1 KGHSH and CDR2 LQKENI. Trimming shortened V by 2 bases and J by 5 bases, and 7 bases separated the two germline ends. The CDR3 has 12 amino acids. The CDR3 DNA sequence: TGTGCCAGCTCACCAGGAAGGAACGAGCAGTACTTC. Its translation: CASSPGRNEQYF.

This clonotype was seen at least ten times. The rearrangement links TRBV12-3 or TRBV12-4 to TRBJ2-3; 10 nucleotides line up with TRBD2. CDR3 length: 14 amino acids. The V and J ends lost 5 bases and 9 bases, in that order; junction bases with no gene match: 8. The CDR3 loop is CASSPSSGSPTQYF. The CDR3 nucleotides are TGTGCCAGCAGTCCCTCTAGCGGGAGCCCCACGCAGTATTTT.

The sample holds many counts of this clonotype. CDR3 loop: CASSLNTGQGEKLFF. CDR3 sequence (DNA): TGTGCCAGCAGCTTGAATACAGGGCAAGGAGAAAAACTGTTTTTT. The chain links TRBV5-5 to TRBJ1-4, with a possible D match to TRBD1 (6 bases). The CDR3 contains 15 residues. Trimming stripped 1 base from V and 8 bases from J, with 15 bases between. CDR1 SGHKS and CDR2 YYEKEE come from the germline V gene (reference sequence).

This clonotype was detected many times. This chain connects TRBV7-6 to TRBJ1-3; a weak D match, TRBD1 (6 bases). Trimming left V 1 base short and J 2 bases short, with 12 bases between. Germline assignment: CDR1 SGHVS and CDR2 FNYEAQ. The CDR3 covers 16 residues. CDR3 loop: CASSLVQGKTGNTIYF. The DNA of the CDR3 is TGTGCCAGCAGCTTAGTGCAGGGGAAGACTGGAAACACCATATATTTT.

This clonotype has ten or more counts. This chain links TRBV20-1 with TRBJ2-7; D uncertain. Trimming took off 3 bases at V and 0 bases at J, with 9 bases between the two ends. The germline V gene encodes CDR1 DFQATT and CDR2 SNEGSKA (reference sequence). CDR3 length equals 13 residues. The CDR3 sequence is CSASLMDSYEQYF. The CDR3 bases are TGCAGTGCTAGTCTCATGGACTCCTACGAGCAGTACTTC.

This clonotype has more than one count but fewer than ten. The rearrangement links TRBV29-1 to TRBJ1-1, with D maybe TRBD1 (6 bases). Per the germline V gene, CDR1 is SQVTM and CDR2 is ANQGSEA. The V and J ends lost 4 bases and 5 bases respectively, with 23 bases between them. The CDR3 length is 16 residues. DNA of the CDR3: TGCAGCGTTGTAGATCATAAGGGGGGGTTGGGGACTGAAGCTTTCTTT. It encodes CSVVDHKGGLGTEAFF.

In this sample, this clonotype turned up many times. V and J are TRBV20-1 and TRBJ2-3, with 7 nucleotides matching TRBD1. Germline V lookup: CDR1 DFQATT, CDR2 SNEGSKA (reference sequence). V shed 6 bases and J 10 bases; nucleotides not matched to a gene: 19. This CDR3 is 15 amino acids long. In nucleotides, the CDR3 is TGCAGTGCCACTGACAGGTACTCTAGAACAGGGGCGCAGTATTTT. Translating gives CSATDRYSRTGAQYF.

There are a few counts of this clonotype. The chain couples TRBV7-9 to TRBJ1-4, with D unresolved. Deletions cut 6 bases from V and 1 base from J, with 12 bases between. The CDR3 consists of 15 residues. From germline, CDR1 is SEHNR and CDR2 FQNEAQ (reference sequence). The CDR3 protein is CASRSNTGTNEKLFF. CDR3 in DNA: TGTGCCAGCAGATCCAATACGGGAACTAATGAAAAACTGTTTTTT. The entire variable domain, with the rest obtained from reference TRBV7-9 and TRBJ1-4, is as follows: DTGVSQNPRHKITKRGQNVTFRCDPISEHNRLYWYRQTLGQGPEFLTYFQNEAQLEKSRLLSDRFSAERPKGSFSTLEIQRTEQGDSAMYLCASRSNTGTNEKLFFGSGTQLSVL.

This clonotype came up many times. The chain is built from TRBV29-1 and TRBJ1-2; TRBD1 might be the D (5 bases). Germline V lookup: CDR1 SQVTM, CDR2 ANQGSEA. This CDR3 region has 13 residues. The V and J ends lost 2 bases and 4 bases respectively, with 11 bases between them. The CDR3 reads CSVERGTGYGYTF. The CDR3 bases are TGCAGCGTTGAAAGGGGTACAGGCTATGGCTACACCTTC. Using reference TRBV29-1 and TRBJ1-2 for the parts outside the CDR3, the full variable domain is SAVISQKPSRDICQRGTSLTIQCQVDSQVTMMFWYRQQPGQSLTLIATANQGSEATYESGFVIDKFPISRPNLTFSTLTVSNMSPEDSSIYLCSVERGTGYGYTFGSGTRLTVV.

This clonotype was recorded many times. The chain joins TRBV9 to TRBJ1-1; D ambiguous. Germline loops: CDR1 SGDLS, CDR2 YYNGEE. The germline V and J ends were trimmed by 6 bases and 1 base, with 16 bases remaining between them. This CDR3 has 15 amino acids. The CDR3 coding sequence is TGTGCCAGCACCCTCGAACCCCGATCGAACACTGAAGCTTTCTTT. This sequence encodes CASTLEPRSNTEAFF. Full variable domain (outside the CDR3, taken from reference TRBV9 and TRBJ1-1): DSGVTQTPKHLITATGQRVTLRCSPRSGDLSVYWYQQSLDQGLQFLIQYYNGEERAKGNILERFSAQQFPDLHSELNLSSLELGDSALYFCASTLEPRSNTEAFFGQGTRLTVV.

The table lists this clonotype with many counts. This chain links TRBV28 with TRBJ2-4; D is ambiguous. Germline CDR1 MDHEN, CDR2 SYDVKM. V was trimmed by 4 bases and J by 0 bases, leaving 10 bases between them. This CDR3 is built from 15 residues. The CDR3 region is CASSSEFGAKNIQYF. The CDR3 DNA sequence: TGTGCCAGCAGTTCGGAATTCGGAGCCAAAAACATTCAGTACTTC.

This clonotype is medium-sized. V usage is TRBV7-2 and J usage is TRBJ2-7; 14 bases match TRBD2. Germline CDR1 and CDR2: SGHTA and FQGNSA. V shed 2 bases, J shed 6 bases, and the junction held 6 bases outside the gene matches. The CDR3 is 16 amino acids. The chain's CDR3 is CASSLSGLAGVTEQYF. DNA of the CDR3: TGTGCCAGCAGCTTATCGGGACTAGCGGGAGTTACCGAGCAGTACTTC.

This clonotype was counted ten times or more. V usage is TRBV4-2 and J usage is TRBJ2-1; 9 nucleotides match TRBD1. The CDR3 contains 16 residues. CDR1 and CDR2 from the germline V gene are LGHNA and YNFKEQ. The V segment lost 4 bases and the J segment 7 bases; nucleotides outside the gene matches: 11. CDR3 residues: CASSLAQGARVNEQFF. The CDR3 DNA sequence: TGTGCCAGCAGCCTCGCACAGGGGGCTAGGGTTAATGAGCAGTTCTTC.